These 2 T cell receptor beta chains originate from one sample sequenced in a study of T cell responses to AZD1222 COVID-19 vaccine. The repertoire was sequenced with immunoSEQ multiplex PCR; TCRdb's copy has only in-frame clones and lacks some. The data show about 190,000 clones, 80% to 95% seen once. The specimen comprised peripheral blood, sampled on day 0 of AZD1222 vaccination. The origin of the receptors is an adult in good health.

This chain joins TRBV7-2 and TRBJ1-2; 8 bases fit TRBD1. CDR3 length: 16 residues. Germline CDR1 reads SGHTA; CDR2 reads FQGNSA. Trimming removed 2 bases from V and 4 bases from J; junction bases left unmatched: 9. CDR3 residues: CASSLMVDRGSYGYTF. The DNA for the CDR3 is TGTGCCAGCAGCTTAATGGTCGACAGGGGTTCCTATGGCTACACCTTC. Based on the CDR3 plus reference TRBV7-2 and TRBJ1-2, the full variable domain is GAGVSQSPSNKVTEKGKDVELRCDPISGHTALYWYRQSLGQGLEFLIYFQGNSAPDKSGLPSDRFSAERTGGSVSTLTIQRTQQEDSAVYLCASSLMVDRGSYGYTFGSGTRLTVV.

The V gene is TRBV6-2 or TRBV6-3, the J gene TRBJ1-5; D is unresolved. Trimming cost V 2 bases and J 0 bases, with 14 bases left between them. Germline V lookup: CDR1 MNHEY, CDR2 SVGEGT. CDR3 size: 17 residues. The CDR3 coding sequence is TGTGCCAGCAGTTACGGTTCGCCAGGTTATAGCAATCAGCCCCAGCATTTT. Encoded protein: CASSYGSPGYSNQPQHF.